The rows below give T cell receptor beta chains drawn from one sample of a study of blood T cell repertoires in COVID-19. Data came from immunoSEQ multiplex PCR; TCRdb stores just in-frame clones and leaves some out. The data contain some 130,000 clones, about 89% of them seen just once; the ten biggest clones take up approximately 10%. The specimen sequenced was peripheral blood. The receptors shown here come from a woman between 70 and 85 years old with COVID-19, enrolled during active disease. Both conserved end residues are part of each CDR3. The order of the fields is J gene, clone size, V gene, CDR3 protein. Rows may omit the clone size; those that give it use once, few, many or a size class.

>TRBJ2-7|-|TRBV25-1
CASSEKGEEQYF
>TRBJ2-7|-|TRBV25-1
CASSNQTGGSYEQYF
>TRBJ1-4|once|TRBV3-1/TRBV3-2
CASSQSGTGYEKLFF
>TRBJ1-2|-|TRBV12-3/TRBV12-4
CASRTQGRDGYTF
>TRBJ1-1|-|TRBV28
CASSFIGSSGKTEAFF
>TRBJ1-1|-|TRBV30
CASDRPNTEAFF
>TRBJ1-3|-|TRBV2
CASSPWRGGYTIYF
>TRBJ1-4|-|TRBV5-1
CASSEGRGSNEKLFF
>TRBJ2-2|-|TRBV19
CASSFAGTGELFF
>TRBJ2-7|-|TRBV4-2
CASSQDGTGGTYEQYF
>TRBJ2-1|-|TRBV10-3
CAISETSGANEQFF
>TRBJ2-5|-|TRBV5-1
CASSSLAGDSKTQYF
>TRBJ1-1|-|TRBV18
CASSPYTRKAEAFF
>TRBJ1-2|-|TRBV24-1
CATNDSGQSGYTF
>TRBJ1-1|-|TRBV28
CASRPGHNTEAFF
>TRBJ2-5|-|TRBV27
CASSLIGTSGTQYF
>TRBJ1-3|once|TRBV3-1/TRBV3-2
CASSPSRGPIYF
>TRBJ2-1|-|TRBV5-1
CASRPGTSGGNEQFF
>TRBJ2-7|-|TRBV5-6
CASSLIRTSGDYEQYF
>TRBJ2-2|-|TRBV10-3
CAIGSGTGELFF
>TRBJ2-7|-|TRBV10-3
CAISTGNEQYF
>TRBJ2-7|-|TRBV2
CASSDPRRVENSYEQYF
>TRBJ2-7|-|TRBV11-2
CASSFAPGLDYEQYF
>TRBJ2-5|-|TRBV2
CATGLAGVLETQYF
>TRBJ2-2|-|TRBV9
CASSVVDRGPGELFF
>TRBJ1-6|-|TRBV14
CASKGGAHNSPLHF
>TRBJ1-1|-|TRBV19
CASSIRGRVGTEAFF
>TRBJ2-3|-|TRBV9
CASSVEAGGTDTQYF
>TRBJ2-7|-|TRBV30
CAWSVLGLSYEQYF
>TRBJ2-3|-|TRBV9
CASSVTSGGSNTDTQYF
>TRBJ2-1|-|TRBV3-1/TRBV3-2
CASSQPTSGRYNEQFF
>TRBJ1-6|once|TRBV5-6
CASSLHNRVESPLHF
>TRBJ2-5|-|TRBV19
CASSVTGVQETQYF
>TRBJ1-6|once|TRBV7-9
CASSLVTGPSPLHF
>TRBJ1-2|-|TRBV29-1
CSVEQGFNYGYTF
>TRBJ2-3|-|TRBV5-4
CATSRTDTQYF
>TRBJ1-2|-|TRBV5-1
CASSLEGQVLYGYTF
>TRBJ1-1|-|TRBV6-2/TRBV6-3
CASSYSGGKTEAFF
>TRBJ1-5|once|TRBV28
CASRPYNQPQHF
>TRBJ1-6|-|TRBV19
CASTQGLNSPLHF
>TRBJ1-2|once|TRBV14
CASSQLGLGDYGYTF
>TRBJ2-2|-|TRBV10-2
CASSEVRTGELFF
>TRBJ2-2|-|TRBV6-5
CASGGLLNTGELFF
>TRBJ2-7|-|TRBV5-5
CASSSYRGSYEQYF
>TRBJ1-6|few|TRBV30
CAWTRTGIYNSPLHF
>TRBJ1-1|-|TRBV12-3/TRBV12-4
CASSLVEGTEAFF